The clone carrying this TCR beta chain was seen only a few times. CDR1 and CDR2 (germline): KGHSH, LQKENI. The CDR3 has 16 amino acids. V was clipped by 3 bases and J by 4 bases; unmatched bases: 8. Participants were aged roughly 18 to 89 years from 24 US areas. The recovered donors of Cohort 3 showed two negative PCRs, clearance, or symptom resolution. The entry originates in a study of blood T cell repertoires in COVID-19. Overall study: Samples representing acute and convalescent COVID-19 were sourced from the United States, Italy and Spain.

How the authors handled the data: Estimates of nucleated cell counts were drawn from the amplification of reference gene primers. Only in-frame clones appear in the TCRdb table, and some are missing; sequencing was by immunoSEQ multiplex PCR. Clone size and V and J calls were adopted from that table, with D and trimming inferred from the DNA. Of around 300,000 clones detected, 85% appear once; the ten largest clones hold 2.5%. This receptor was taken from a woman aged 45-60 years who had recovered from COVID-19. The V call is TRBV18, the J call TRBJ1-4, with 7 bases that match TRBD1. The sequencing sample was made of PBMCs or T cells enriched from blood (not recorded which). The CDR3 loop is CASSPGQARVNEKLFF. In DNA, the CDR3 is TGTGCCAGCTCACCCGGACAGGCGAGGGTTAATGAAAAACTGTTTTTT.